These T cell receptor beta chains were read from a single sample in a study of CD8+CD57+ T cells in acquired aplastic anemia. Via MiXCR, TCRdb re-called the reads, giving one row per CDR3 protein. The sample shows some 70,000 distinct CDR3 sequences, roughly 50% of them seen only once. The sequencing input was sorted CD4+, CD8+, or CD8+CD57+ T cells (not recorded which) from PBMCs. Every receptor here comes from a human donor in good health, serving as a control. Both conserved end residues are part of each CDR3. D genes are given only for firm matches. Size values are once, few and many counts, or a class for expanded clones, and some rows have none.

V	D	size	J	DNA	CDR3
TRBV7-9	NA	NA	TRBJ1-1	TGTGCCAGCAGCTACAGGGATGGGGCTGAAGCTTTCTTT	CASSYRDGAEAFF
TRBV29-1	TRBD2	NA	TRBJ2-1	TGCAGCGGAAGGACTAGCGGTTACAATGAGCAGTTCTTC	CSGRTSGYNEQFF
TRBV12-3/TRBV12-4	TRBD1	NA	TRBJ2-7	TGTGCCAGCAGACCGGGACAGGGGATGCATGAGCAGTACTTC	CASRPGQGMHEQYF
TRBV7-9	NA	many	TRBJ2-2	TGTGCCAGCAGCCGAAGGATTAGCGGATCCACCGGGGAGCTGTTTTTT	CASSRRISGSTGELFF
TRBV6-5	NA	NA	TRBJ2-5	TGTGCCAGCAGTTACTCGGAGTGGGCAGTGCTGTACTTC	CASSYSEWAVLYF
TRBV29-1	NA	few	TRBJ1-2	TGCAGCGTTGAGGCACAGGATGGCTACACCTTC	CSVEAQDGYTF
TRBV4-2	TRBD2	NA	TRBJ2-7	TGTGCCAGCAGCCCTGGGACTAGCGGTGCCTCCTACGAGCAGTACTTC	CASSPGTSGASYEQYF
TRBV24-1	TRBD2	NA	TRBJ2-1	TGTGCCACCAGTGATGCCCGGTCTTGGCCTAGCGGGAGAGGGCCCTACAACGAGCAGTCCTTC	CATSDARSWPSGRGPYNEQSF
TRBV20-1	TRBD1	many	TRBJ1-1	TGCAGTGCTCCCAGGGGGCTGTGGACTGAAGCTTTCTTT	CSAPRGLWTEAFF
TRBV25-1	NA	NA	TRBJ2-5	TGTGCCAGCAGTGAAGGTCTAATGGAGGAGCAAGAGACCCAGTACTTC	CASSEGLMEEQETQYF
TRBV19	NA	NA	TRBJ1-5	TGTGCCAGTAGTATAATGGTAGGGCCCGGTCAGCCCCAGCATTTT	CASSIMVGPGQPQHF
TRBV12-3/TRBV12-4	NA	once	TRBJ2-5	TGTGCCACCAGTGTCAGTCGAGAGACCCAGTACTTC	CATSVSRETQYF
TRBV13	TRBD1	many	TRBJ1-3	TGTGCCAGCAGCCCCCCCGACAGGGTACCCAACACCATATATTTT	CASSPPDRVPNTIYF
TRBV30	TRBD1	many	TRBJ1-2	TGTGCCTGGAGCTGGACAGGGGGGAGGAGTGGCTACACCTTC	CAWSWTGGRSGYTF
TRBV9	NA	NA	TRBJ2-6	TGTGCCAGCAGCGTAGCTACGGGAGGGACAGCTGAGGCCAACGTCCTGACTTTC	CASSVATGGTAEANVLTF
TRBV3-1	TRBD2	few	TRBJ2-1	TGTGCCAGCAGCCAAACTAGCGGGGGGGCCGATGAGCAGTTCTTC	CASSQTSGGADEQFF
TRBV12-3/TRBV12-4	NA	many	TRBJ2-1	TGTGCCAGCCAAGGGACTTTTGTCGGGAATGAGCAGTTCTTC	CASQGTFVGNEQFF
TRBV29-1	TRBD1	NA	TRBJ1-1	TGCAGCGTAGCAGGCGGGAGGGGACAGGACATGAACACTGAAGCTTTCTTT	CSVAGGRGQDMNTEAFF
TRBV3-1	TRBD1	many	TRBJ2-7	TGTGCCAGCAGCCAGGGACAGGGGCCCTACGAGCAGTACTTC	CASSQGQGPYEQYF
TRBV12-5	NA	many	TRBJ1-6	TGTGCTAGTGGTTCCCCTCCGGGATGGGACCCTCTTCATAATTCACCCCTCCACTTT	CASGSPPGWDPLHNSPLHF
TRBV5-1	NA	NA	TRBJ1-6	TGCGCCAGCAGCACCAGAGGCGGCAATAATTCACCCCTCCACTTT	CASSTRGGNNSPLHF
TRBV4-1	NA	many	TRBJ2-1	TGCGCCAGCAGCCAACTGCACGTTACACCGAATGAGCAGTTCTTC	CASSQLHVTPNEQFF
TRBV29-1	NA	medium-sized	TRBJ2-5	TGCAGCGTTGACGGTCAGGAGACCCAGTACTTC	CSVDGQETQYF
TRBV7-9	NA	NA	TRBJ2-2	TGTGCCAGCAGCCCCCGCCGCGGGGAGCTGTTTTTT	CASSPRRGELFF
TRBV7-8	NA	few	TRBJ1-5	TGTGCCAGCAGGTCCGGCCGGGACACCTATCAGCCCCAGCATTTT	CASRSGRDTYQPQHF
TRBV20-1	TRBD2	NA	TRBJ2-5	TGCAGTGCTAGAGATGGCGGGAGGGCCATGTCCTTC	CSARDGGRAMSF
TRBV2	NA	many	TRBJ1-2	TGTGCCAGCCGCAGGCTTACTAACTATGGCTACACCTTC	CASRRLTNYGYTF
TRBV20-1	NA	many	TRBJ2-2	TGCAGTGCTAGGCGTGATGAGGGGTGGGTTGCGAACACCGGGGAGCTGTTTTTT	CSARRDEGWVANTGELFF
TRBV7-9	NA	many	TRBJ1-1	TGTGCCAGCAGCTTAGCCGGGGTGGCTGAAGCTTTCTTT	CASSLAGVAEAFF
TRBV25-1	TRBD2	few	TRBJ2-7	TGTGCCAGCAGTTCTATGGGACTAGCGGGAGGGCCAGCCCCCTACGAGCAGTACTTC	CASSSMGLAGGPAPYEQYF
TRBV25-1	TRBD1	NA	TRBJ1-2	TGTGCCAGCGTTGATGGCAGGGGGCAAGGCTACACCTTC	CASVDGRGQGYTF
TRBV9	TRBD1	once	TRBJ1-1	TGTGCCAGCAGCCCAGGCGGGACAGGACTGGTGAACACTGAAGCTTTCTTT	CASSPGGTGLVNTEAFF
TRBV6-2/TRBV6-3	TRBD2	NA	TRBJ2-3	TGTGCCAGCAGTTACTCGGCTAGCGGGGGGGCCACAGATACGCAGTATTTT	CASSYSASGGATDTQYF
TRBV9	NA	many	TRBJ2-3	TGTGCCAGCAGCCCCGGGGGAGTAGGACAATTACATACGCAGTATTTT	CASSPGGVGQLHTQYF
TRBV3-1	NA	NA	TRBJ1-3	TGTGCCAGCAGCCAAAAGCAGTTCTCTGGAAACACCATATATTTT	CASSQKQFSGNTIYF
TRBV13	NA	many	TRBJ2-3	TGTGCCAGCAGCTTATATCGGGGGCTAAAAAGCACAGATACGCAGTATTTT	CASSLYRGLKSTDTQYF
TRBV10-3	NA	NA	TRBJ1-5	TGTGCCATCAGTGACTTCCGGCAGCCCCAGCATTTT	CAISDFRQPQHF
TRBV7-9	TRBD1	NA	TRBJ1-2	TGTGCCAGCAGCCCGGAGACAGGGGGCTACACCTTC	CASSPETGGYTF
TRBV9	NA	NA	TRBJ1-1	TGTGCCAGCAGCGTGCAAGGGCATGACACTGAAGCTTTCTTT	CASSVQGHDTEAFF
TRBV5-1	TRBD2	NA	TRBJ2-1	TGCGCCAGCAGCCTGGGACTAGGGGGCAATGAGCAGTTCTTC	CASSLGLGGNEQFF
TRBV20-1	TRBD2	many	TRBJ2-7	TGCAGTGCCAGAGGTAGCGGGGGGATCTACGAGCAGTACTTC	CSARGSGGIYEQYF
TRBV10-1	NA	few	TRBJ2-7	TGCGCCAGGGAACCGGGACGTAGATCCTACGAGCAGTACTTC	CAREPGRRSYEQYF
TRBV11-2	NA	NA	TRBJ2-1	TGTGCCAGCACCCCCCCCGGGGGGCGACCTTATGAGCAGTTCTTC	CASTPPGGRPYEQFF
TRBV7-9	TRBD1	many	TRBJ1-5	TGTGCCAGCAGCTCGGACAGGGGGCGAGATCAGCCCCAGCATTTT	CASSSDRGRDQPQHF
TRBV30	TRBD1	NA	TRBJ1-2	TGTGCCTGGACCGACCGCCCACCCACCGACAGGGTCTATGGCTACACCTTC	CAWTDRPPTDRVYGYTF
TRBV25-1	TRBD1	NA	TRBJ2-7	TGTGCCAGCAGTGGGACGGGCAGGGGGCTTTACGAGCAGTACTTC	CASSGTGRGLYEQYF
TRBV29-1	NA	NA	TRBJ1-2	TGCAGCGTTGGGACTGACTATGGCTACACCTTC	CSVGTDYGYTF
TRBV9	TRBD2	NA	TRBJ2-1	TGTGCCAGCAGCCCTTTTTCGGGAGGGTTTTACAATGAGCAGTTCTTC	CASSPFSGGFYNEQFF
TRBV7-8	NA	NA	TRBJ2-1	TGTGCCAGCAGCCCCGGACCTAACAATGAGCAGTTCTTC	CASSPGPNNEQFF
TRBV30	TRBD1	many	TRBJ1-2	TGTGCCTGGAGTGTACTCCCGCAGGGGGAGTATGGCTACACCTTC	CAWSVLPQGEYGYTF
TRBV12-5	NA	many	TRBJ1-2	TGTGCTAGTGGTTTGGGTATCGGCGACGGTGGCTACACCTTC	CASGLGIGDGGYTF
TRBV27	NA	NA	TRBJ1-1	TGTGCCGCCGGGGATATCAGGGAGCGGGCTTTCTTT	CAAGDIRERAFF
TRBV5-1	TRBD1	NA	TRBJ1-2	TGCGCCAGCAGCTGGGAAAACAGGGGGCTTAACGGCTACACCTTC	CASSWENRGLNGYTF